This paragraph reports one TCR beta chain. V was clipped by 1 base and J by 8 bases, with 20 bases between them. The germline CDR1 and CDR2 sequences are GTSNPN and SVGIG (reference sequence). This CDR3 is 16 amino acids long. This specimen comes from a study of T cell clonotyping in hematopoietic cell transplantation. Profiling relied on immunoSEQ multiplex PCR, and the TCRdb table lists in-frame clones only, not all of them. This sample has 29,000 or so clones; over 60% occur once, and the top ten carry around 6.5%. Time point noted: recipient sample about 28 days before transplant, after cytoreduction. Blood collection times were about day -28 and days 30, 100, 180 posttransplant.

J is TRBJ1-4 and V is TRBV30; unclear D gene. The sequenced sample was peripheral blood mononuclear cells, obtained before stem cell transplant. This receptor was taken from a woman aged 25 to 39 with chronic myeloid leukemia. Some clones in this sample may be carry-over from other donors' samples. CDR3 sequence reads: CAWSAHGWGVGEKLFF. DNA for the CDR3: TGTGCCTGGAGTGCCCACGGGTGGGGAGTCGGAGAAAAACTGTTTTTT.